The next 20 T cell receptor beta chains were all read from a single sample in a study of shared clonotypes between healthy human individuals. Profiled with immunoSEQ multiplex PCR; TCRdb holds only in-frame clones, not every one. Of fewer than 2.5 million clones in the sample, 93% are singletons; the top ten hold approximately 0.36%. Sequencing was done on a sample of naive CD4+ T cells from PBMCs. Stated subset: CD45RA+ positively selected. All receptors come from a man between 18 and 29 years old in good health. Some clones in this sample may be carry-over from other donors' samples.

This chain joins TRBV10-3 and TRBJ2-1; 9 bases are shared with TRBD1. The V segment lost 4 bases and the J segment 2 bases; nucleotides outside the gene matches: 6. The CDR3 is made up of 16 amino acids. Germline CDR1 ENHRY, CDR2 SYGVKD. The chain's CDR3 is CAISGPGQGAYNEQFF. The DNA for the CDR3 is TGTGCCATCAGTGGGCCGGGACAGGGTGCCTACAATGAGCAGTTCTTC.

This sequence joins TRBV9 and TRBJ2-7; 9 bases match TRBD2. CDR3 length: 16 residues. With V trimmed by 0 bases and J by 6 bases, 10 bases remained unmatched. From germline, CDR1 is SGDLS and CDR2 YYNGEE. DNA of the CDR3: TGTGCCAGCAGCGTAGGGGTAGCGGGAGCAGGCTTCGAGCAGTACTTC. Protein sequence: CASSVGVAGAGFEQYF.

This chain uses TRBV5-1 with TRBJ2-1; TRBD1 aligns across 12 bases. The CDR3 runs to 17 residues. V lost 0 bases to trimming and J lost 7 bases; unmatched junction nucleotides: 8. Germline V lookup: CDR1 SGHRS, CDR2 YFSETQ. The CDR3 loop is CASSLAPGQGAINEQFF. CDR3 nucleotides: TGCGCCAGCAGCTTGGCCCCGGGACAGGGGGCAATTAATGAGCAGTTCTTC.

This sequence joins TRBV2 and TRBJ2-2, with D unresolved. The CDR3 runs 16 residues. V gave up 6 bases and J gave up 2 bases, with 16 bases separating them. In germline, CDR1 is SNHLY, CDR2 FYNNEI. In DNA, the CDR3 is TGTGCCAGCAGGAGGAGAGCGCCGAAAAACACCGGGGAGCTGTTTTTT. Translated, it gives CASRRRAPKNTGELFF. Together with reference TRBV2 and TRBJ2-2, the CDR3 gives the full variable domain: EPEVTQTPSHQVTQMGQEVILRCVPISNHLYFYWYRQILGQKVEFLVSFYNNEISEKSEIFDDQFSVERPDGSNFTLKIRSTKLEDSAMYFCASRRRAPKNTGELFFGEGSRLTVL.

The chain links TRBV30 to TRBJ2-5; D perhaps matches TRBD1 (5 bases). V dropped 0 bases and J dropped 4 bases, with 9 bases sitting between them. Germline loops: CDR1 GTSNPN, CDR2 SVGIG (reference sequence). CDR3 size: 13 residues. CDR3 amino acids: CAWSVQVGETQYF. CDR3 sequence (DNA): TGTGCCTGGAGTGTACAGGTAGGAGAGACCCAGTACTTC.

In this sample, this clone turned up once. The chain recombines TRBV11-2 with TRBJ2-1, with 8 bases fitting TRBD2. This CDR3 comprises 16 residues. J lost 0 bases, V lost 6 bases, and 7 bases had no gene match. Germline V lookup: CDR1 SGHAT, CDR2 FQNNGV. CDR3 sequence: CASSHLSGSSYNEQFF. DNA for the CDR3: TGTGCCAGCAGTCATTTGAGCGGGAGCTCCTACAATGAGCAGTTCTTC.

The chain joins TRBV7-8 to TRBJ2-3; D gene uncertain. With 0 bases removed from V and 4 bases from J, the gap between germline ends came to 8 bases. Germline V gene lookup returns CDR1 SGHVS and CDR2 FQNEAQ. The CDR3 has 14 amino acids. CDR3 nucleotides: TGTGCCAGCAGCTTAGCTCGCGCCCCAGATACGCAGTATTTT. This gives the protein CASSLARAPDTQYF.

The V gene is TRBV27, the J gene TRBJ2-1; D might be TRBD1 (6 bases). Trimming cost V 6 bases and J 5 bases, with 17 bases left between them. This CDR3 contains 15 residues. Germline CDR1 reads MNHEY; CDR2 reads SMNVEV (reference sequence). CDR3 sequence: CASSPRQVGNNEQFF. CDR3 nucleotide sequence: TGTGCCAGCAGCCCCCGACAGGTAGGGAACAATGAGCAGTTCTTC.

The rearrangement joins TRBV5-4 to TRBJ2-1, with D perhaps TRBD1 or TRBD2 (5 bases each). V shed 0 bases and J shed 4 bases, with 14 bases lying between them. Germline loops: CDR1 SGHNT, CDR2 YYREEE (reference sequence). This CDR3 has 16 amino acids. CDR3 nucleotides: TGTGCCAGCAGCTTGGGTGGTCGGGGCCGATACAATGAGCAGTTCTTC. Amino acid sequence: CASSLGGRGRYNEQFF.

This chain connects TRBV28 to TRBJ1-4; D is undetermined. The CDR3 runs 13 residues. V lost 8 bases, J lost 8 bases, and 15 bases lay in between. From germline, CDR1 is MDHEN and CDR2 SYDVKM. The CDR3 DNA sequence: TGTGCCAGCTCTGATCCGGGTAGAGAAAAACTGTTTTTT. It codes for CASSDPGREKLFF.

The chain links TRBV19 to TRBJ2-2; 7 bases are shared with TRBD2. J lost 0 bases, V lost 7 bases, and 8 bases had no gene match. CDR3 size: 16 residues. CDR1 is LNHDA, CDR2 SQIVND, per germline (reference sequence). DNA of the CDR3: TGTGCCAGTAAGATACTAGCGAATTCGAACACCGGGGAGCTGTTTTTT. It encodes CASKILANSNTGELFF.

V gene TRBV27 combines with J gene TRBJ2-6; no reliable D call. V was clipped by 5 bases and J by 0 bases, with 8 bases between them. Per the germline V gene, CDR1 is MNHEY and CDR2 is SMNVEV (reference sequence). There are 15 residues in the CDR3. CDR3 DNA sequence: TGTGCCAGCAGTCCCCTGAGCTCTGGGGCCAACGTCCTGACTTTC. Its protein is CASSPLSSGANVLTF.

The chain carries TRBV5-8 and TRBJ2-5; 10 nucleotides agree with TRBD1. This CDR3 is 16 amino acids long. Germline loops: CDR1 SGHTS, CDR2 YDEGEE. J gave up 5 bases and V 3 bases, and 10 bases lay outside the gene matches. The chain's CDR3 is CASSSGLTGGEETQYF. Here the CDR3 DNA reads TGTGCCAGCAGCTCCGGGTTGACAGGGGGCGAGGAGACCCAGTACTTC.

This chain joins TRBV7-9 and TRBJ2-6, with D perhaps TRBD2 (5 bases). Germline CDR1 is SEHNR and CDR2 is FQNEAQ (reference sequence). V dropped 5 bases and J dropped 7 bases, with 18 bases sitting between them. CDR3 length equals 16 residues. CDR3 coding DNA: TGTGCCAGCAGCAAGTGGGGTGGACTGCGTGCCAACGTCCTGACTTTC. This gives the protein CASSKWGGLRANVLTF.

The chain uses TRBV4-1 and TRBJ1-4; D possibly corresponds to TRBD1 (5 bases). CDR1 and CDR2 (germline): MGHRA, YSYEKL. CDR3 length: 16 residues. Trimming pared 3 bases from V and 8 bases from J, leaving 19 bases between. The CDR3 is CASSHPGTEVGEKLFF. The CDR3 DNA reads TGCGCCAGCAGCCACCCCGGGACGGAGGTTGGAGAAAAACTGTTTTTT.

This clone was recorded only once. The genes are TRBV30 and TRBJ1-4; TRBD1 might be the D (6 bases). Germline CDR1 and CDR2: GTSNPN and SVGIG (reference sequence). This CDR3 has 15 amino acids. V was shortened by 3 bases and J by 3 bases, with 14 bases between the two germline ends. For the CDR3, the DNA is TGTGCCTGGAGCGGAAGGGGGGCGGCTAATGAAAAACTGTTTTTT. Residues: CAWSGRGAANEKLFF.

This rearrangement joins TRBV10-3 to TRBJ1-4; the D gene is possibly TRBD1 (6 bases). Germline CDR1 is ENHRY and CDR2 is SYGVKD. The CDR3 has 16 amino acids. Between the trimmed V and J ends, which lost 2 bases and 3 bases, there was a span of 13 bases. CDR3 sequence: CAISEGVRGANEKLFF. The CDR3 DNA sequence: TGTGCCATCAGTGAGGGGGTAAGGGGGGCTAATGAAAAACTGTTTTTT.

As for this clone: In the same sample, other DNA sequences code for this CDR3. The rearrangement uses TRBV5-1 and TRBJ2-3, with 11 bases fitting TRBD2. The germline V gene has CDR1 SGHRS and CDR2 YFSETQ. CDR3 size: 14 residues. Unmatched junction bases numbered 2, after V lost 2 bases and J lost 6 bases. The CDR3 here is CASSFSGGADTQYF. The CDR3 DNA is TGCGCCAGCAGCTTTAGCGGGGGGGCGGATACGCAGTATTTT.

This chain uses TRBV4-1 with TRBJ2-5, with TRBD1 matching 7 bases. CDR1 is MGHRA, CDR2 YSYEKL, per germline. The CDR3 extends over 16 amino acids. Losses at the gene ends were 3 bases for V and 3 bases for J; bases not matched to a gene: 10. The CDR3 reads CASSQSPGQGEETQYF. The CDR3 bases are TGCGCCAGCAGCCAGTCCCCAGGGCAGGGGGAAGAGACCCAGTACTTC.

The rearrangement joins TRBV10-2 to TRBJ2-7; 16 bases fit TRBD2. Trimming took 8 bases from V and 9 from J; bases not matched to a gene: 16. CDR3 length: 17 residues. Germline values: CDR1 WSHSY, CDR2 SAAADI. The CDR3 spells CASEGLAGGHRTRWQYF. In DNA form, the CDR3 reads TGCGCCAGCGAGGGACTAGCGGGAGGGCACCGTACGAGATGGCAGTACTTC.